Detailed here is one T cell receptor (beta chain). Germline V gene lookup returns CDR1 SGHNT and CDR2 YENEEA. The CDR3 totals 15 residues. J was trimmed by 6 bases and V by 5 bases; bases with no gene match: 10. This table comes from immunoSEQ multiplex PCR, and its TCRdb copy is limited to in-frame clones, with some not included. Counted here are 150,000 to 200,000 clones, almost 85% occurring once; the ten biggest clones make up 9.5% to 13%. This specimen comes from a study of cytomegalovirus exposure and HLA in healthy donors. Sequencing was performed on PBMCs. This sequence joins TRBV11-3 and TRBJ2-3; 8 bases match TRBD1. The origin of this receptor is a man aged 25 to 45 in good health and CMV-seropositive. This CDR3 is CASSPDRGFGDTQYF. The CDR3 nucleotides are TGTGCCAGCAGCCCCGACAGGGGTTTTGGGGATACGCAGTATTTT.